Listed below are T cell receptor beta chains from one sample, sequenced in a study of T cells after posttransplantation cyclophosphamide. Sequencing used immunoSEQ multiplex PCR; TCRdb keeps in-frame clones, though not all of them. The data contain fewer than 20,000 clones, around 94% of them seen just once; the ten biggest clones take up 0.27%. The sequencing sample was made of naive CD4+ T cells sorted from blood. The source of these receptors is a woman aged 50 to 65 in good health and a related stem cell transplant donor. CDR3s include the opening cysteine and the closing phenylalanine or tryptophan.

V gene: TRBV5-1
J gene: TRBJ1-1
CDR3 protein: CASSLGSRTGRGTEAFF

V gene: TRBV6-5
J gene: TRBJ1-1
CDR3 protein: CASSYWGVENTEAFF

V gene: TRBV4-3
J gene: TRBJ2-7
CDR3 protein: CASSQSTGGAGEQYF

V gene: TRBV11-3
J gene: TRBJ2-3
CDR3 protein: CASSLGLWASEEDTDTQYF

V gene: TRBV19
J gene: TRBJ2-5
CDR3 protein: CASTNLPGQEQETQYF

V gene: TRBV27
J gene: TRBJ2-1
CDR3 protein: CASSSAGGSYNEQFF

V gene: TRBV28
J gene: .
CDR3 protein: CTSSLFAGSNEQYF

V gene: TRBV5-1
J gene: TRBJ2-1
CDR3 protein: CASSLGSLAAYNEQFF

V gene: TRBV6-1
J gene: TRBJ2-1
CDR3 protein: CASSEVHGLEQFF

V gene: TRBV10-2
J gene: TRBJ2-5
CDR3 protein: CASSEPWQRGREAIQYF

V gene: TRBV9
J gene: TRBJ2-3
CDR3 protein: CASSVARGDTQYF

V gene: TRBV30
J gene: TRBJ1-2
CDR3 protein: CAWTAGGGWGGYTF

V gene: TRBV4-1
J gene: TRBJ1-2
CDR3 protein: CASRKTGDAGYTF

V gene: TRBV5-1
J gene: TRBJ2-1
CDR3 protein: CASSRAPTEAYNEQFF

V gene: TRBV2
J gene: TRBJ2-7
CDR3 protein: CASRRTGNEQYF

V gene: TRBV27
J gene: TRBJ2-3
CDR3 protein: CASSLSTSGRTDTQYF

V gene: TRBV7-3
J gene: TRBJ2-1
CDR3 protein: CASSSSSWGGNEQFF

V gene: TRBV7-6
J gene: TRBJ2-5
CDR3 protein: CASTRVSGQETQYF

V gene: TRBV30
J gene: TRBJ1-5
CDR3 protein: CAWSGGGQPQHF

V gene: TRBV19
J gene: TRBJ2-7
CDR3 protein: CASSIRRTGGEEQYF

V gene: TRBV5-6
J gene: TRBJ1-3
CDR3 protein: CASSTLDRGLSGNTIYF

V gene: TRBV5-5
J gene: TRBJ2-1
CDR3 protein: CASSFLADLYNEQFF

V gene: TRBV6-4
J gene: TRBJ2-3
CDR3 protein: CASSDGLAGGSDTQYF

V gene: TRBV19
J gene: TRBJ1-5
CDR3 protein: CASSINGDRDQPQHF

V gene: TRBV5-1
J gene: TRBJ1-1
CDR3 protein: CATSQGSRTEAFF

V gene: TRBV30
J gene: TRBJ2-7
CDR3 protein: CAWSGDFRGTYEQYF

V gene: TRBV30
J gene: TRBJ2-7
CDR3 protein: CAWNRDAYEQYF

V gene: TRBV19
J gene: TRBJ2-7
CDR3 protein: CASSSIGYEQYF

V gene: TRBV29-1
J gene: TRBJ2-1
CDR3 protein: CSVERSGTEQFF

V gene: TRBV27
J gene: TRBJ1-1
CDR3 protein: CASRVSPLTAMNTEAFF

V gene: TRBV2
J gene: TRBJ2-5
CDR3 protein: CASKSADQETQYF

V gene: TRBV27
J gene: TRBJ1-5
CDR3 protein: CASSLSRWAGAQHF

V gene: TRBV27
J gene: TRBJ2-3
CDR3 protein: CASSVLAGGPDTQYF

V gene: TRBV10-2
J gene: TRBJ2-2
CDR3 protein: CASSHPGQGSARAGELFF

V gene: TRBV19
J gene: TRBJ2-5
CDR3 protein: CASQAGPQETQYF

V gene: TRBV6-1
J gene: TRBJ2-7
CDR3 protein: CASRRSGPQYYEQYF

V gene: TRBV7-9
J gene: TRBJ2-3
CDR3 protein: CASSKGQVSTDTQYF

V gene: TRBV30
J gene: TRBJ2-2
CDR3 protein: CAWNSAGDTGELFF

V gene: TRBV19
J gene: TRBJ2-7
CDR3 protein: CASSIRGRDRESSYEQYF

V gene: TRBV11-1
J gene: TRBJ2-5
CDR3 protein: CASSLDYRVKTQYF

V gene: TRBV5-4
J gene: .
CDR3 protein: CASSLGTGGLYEQYF

V gene: TRBV27
J gene: TRBJ1-1
CDR3 protein: CASSFLQGTEAFF